The 17 T cell receptor beta chains in this list originate from one sample, sequenced in a study of blood T cell repertoires in COVID-19. The assay was immunoSEQ multiplex PCR, and TCRdb's table has in-frame clones only and misses some. The sample comprises tens of thousands of clones, approximately 80% of which are singletons, and approximately 20% rests with the top ten. Sequencing was done on a sample of peripheral blood. The origin of the receptors is a man aged 25-40 years with COVID-19, enrolled during active disease.

As concerns this clone: The same CDR3 arises from other DNA sequences in this sample as well. The chain employs TRBV2 and TRBJ2-7, with 11 positions matching TRBD1. The V gene end was trimmed by 6 bases and the J gene end by 5 bases; junction bases not matched to a gene: 3. The CDR3 runs to 13 residues. Germline-derived CDR1 and CDR2 are SNHLY and FYNNEI. CDR3 nucleotides: TGTGCCAGCAGCGGGACAGGGGGTGACGAGCAGTACTTC. As protein: CASSGTGGDEQYF.

The rearrangement links TRBV13 to TRBJ2-3; 10 nucleotides agree with TRBD1. This CDR3 is built from 15 residues. Germline V lookup: CDR1 PRHDT, CDR2 FYEKMQ (reference sequence). V was clipped by 2 bases and J by 5 bases; unmatched bases: 4. This CDR3 reads CASSLKTGGVDTQYF. Written as DNA, the CDR3 is TGTGCCAGCAGCTTAAAGACAGGGGGCGTAGATACGCAGTATTTT.

The J gene is TRBJ2-7, the V gene TRBV2; 7 nucleotides match TRBD2. V shed 6 bases, J shed 6 bases, and the junction held 14 bases outside the gene matches. Germline V gene lookup returns CDR1 SNHLY and CDR2 FYNNEI. The CDR3 consists of 15 residues. The DNA for the CDR3 is TGTGCCAGCAGCGATACTAGCGTTCTACCGTCCGAGCAGTACTTC. Its translation is CASSDTSVLPSEQYF.

The rearrangement joins TRBV5-1 to TRBJ1-3; D ambiguous. Germline-derived CDR1 and CDR2 are SGHRS and YFSETQ. The CDR3 is 15 residues long. The ends were cut back, 5 bases at V and 0 bases at J, with 12 bases in the middle. The CDR3 coding sequence is TGCGCCAGCAGTTACTCGGGTTCCTCTGGAAACACCATATATTTT. It codes for CASSYSGSSGNTIYF.

The chain couples TRBV5-1 to TRBJ2-3; a possible D gene is TRBD2 (6 bases). CDR1 and CDR2 from the germline V gene are SGHRS and YFSETQ. The V and J ends lost 1 base and 6 bases respectively, with 15 bases between them. This CDR3 spans 15 amino acids. CDR3 protein: CASSLSPAEGDTQYF. The CDR3 DNA reads as TGCGCCAGCAGCTTGTCGCCAGCGGAGGGGGATACGCAGTATTTT.

This chain links TRBV19 with TRBJ2-5; 7 bases line up with TRBD2. V lost 5 bases and J lost 2; bases outside the gene matches: 5. Germline V gives CDR1 LNHDA, CDR2 SQIVND (reference sequence). This CDR3 contains 14 residues. DNA for the CDR3: TGTGCCAGTAGTGCAACTAGCGCTCAAGAGACCCAGTACTTC. It is translated as CASSATSAQETQYF.

This chain links TRBV10-1 with TRBJ2-1, with 10 bases that match TRBD2. In germline, CDR1 is WNHNN, CDR2 SYGVQD (reference sequence). Trimming cost V 4 bases and J 4 bases; bases outside gene matches: 10. This CDR3 is 17 amino acids long. CDR3 DNA sequence: TGCGCCAGCAGTGGTCACCGGGGACTAGCGCTATACAATGAGCAGTTCTTC. Amino acids: CASSGHRGLALYNEQFF.

This chain uses TRBV11-3 with TRBJ1-2; D remains unclear. With 5 bases removed from V and 4 bases from J, the gap between germline ends came to 5 bases. The V gene's germline CDR1 is SGHNT and CDR2 YENEEA. This CDR3 is built from 11 residues. The CDR3, as DNA: TGTGCCAGCAGCCGGGGCTATGGCTACACCTTC. Translation gives CASSRGYGYTF.

This sequence joins TRBV3-1 (or the pseudogene TRBV3-2) and TRBJ1-1; the D is unclear. The CDR3 has 13 residues. Per the germline V gene, CDR1 is LGHDT and CDR2 is YNNKEL (reference sequence). V lost 4 bases and J 7 bases, leaving 13 bases between the germline ends. CDR3 residues: CASSPYVGGEAFF. DNA for the CDR3: TGTGCCAGCAGCCCTTATGTGGGAGGTGAAGCTTTCTTT.

J is TRBJ1-1 and V is TRBV21-1; the D call in the table, TRBD1, was not verified against the DNA. TRBV21-1 is an annotated pseudogene. The CDR3 covers 17 residues. CDR3 DNA sequence: TGTGCCAGCAAAATAGACAGGGGCGAATTGAAATCCTATGAAGCTTTCTTT. Its protein is CASKIDRGELKSYEAFF.

This chain connects TRBV7-9 to TRBJ2-3, with D maybe TRBD1 (6 bases). Trimming stripped 5 bases from V and 5 bases from J, with 23 bases between. Germline CDR1 reads SEHNR; CDR2 reads FQNEAQ (reference sequence). The CDR3 has 17 amino acids. The CDR3 bases are TGTGCCAGCAGCCCCCGGAGGTGGCAGGGGAGAAGAGATACGCAGTATTTT. Translating it yields CASSPRRWQGRRDTQYF.

The chain combines TRBV29-1 with TRBJ2-7; no reliable D call. The CDR3 is made up of 12 amino acids. V was pared by 0 bases and J by 0 bases, with 3 bases between. Per the germline V gene, CDR1 is SQVTM and CDR2 is ANQGSEA. The CDR3 sequence is CSVEDGSYEQYF. For the CDR3, the DNA is TGCAGCGTTGAAGACGGCTCCTACGAGCAGTACTTC.

This clone was detected once. The genes are TRBV11-2 and TRBJ2-5, with D possibly matching TRBD2 (6 bases). Trimming removed 5 bases from V and 5 bases from J, with 27 bases in between. The CDR3 is made up of 18 amino acids. From germline, CDR1 is SGHAT and CDR2 FQNNGV. This CDR3 reads CASSRTTSTNYFGETQYF. Written as DNA, the CDR3 is TGTGCCAGCAGCCGAACGACTAGTACCAACTACTTCGGGGAGACCCAGTACTTC.

CDR3 in amino acids: CASSPQGLRETQYF. The CDR3 nucleotides read TGTGCCAGCTCACCTCAGGGATTAAGGGAGACCCAGTACTTC. The chain carries TRBV18 and TRBJ2-5, with a weak D call TRBD1 (5 bases). The V gene's germline CDR1 is KGHSH and CDR2 LQKENI. This CDR3 is built from 14 residues. V lost 3 bases, J lost 5 bases, and 13 bases lay in between. The whole variable domain, filled in from reference TRBV18 and TRBJ2-5, reads NAGVMQNPRHLVRRRGQEARLRCSPMKGHSHVYWYRQLPEEGLKFMVYLQKENIIDESGMPKERFSAEFPKEGPSILRIQQVVRGDSAAYFCASSPQGLRETQYFGPGTRLLVL.

The rearrangement joins TRBV29-1 to TRBJ2-7; TRBD1 agrees at 9 bases. Trimming removed 6 bases from V and 3 bases from J; junction bases left unmatched: 9. The CDR3 consists of 14 residues. Germline CDR1 and CDR2: SQVTM and ANQGSEA. The CDR3 is CSVRRTGALYEQYF. In DNA form, the CDR3 reads TGCAGCGTGCGTAGGACAGGGGCGCTCTACGAGCAGTACTTC.

The V gene is TRBV27, the J gene TRBJ2-3; 7 bases line up with TRBD2. Unmatched junction bases numbered 9, after V lost 3 bases and J lost 0 bases. This CDR3 comprises 17 residues. Germline CDR1 MNHEY, CDR2 SMNVEV (reference sequence). The CDR3 DNA reads TGTGCCAGCAGTTTCAGCCCTCTAGCGGCTAGCACAGATACGCAGTATTTT. As protein: CASSFSPLAASTDTQYF.

The gene calls are TRBV30 and TRBJ1-2; 10 bases are a match to TRBD1. Germline CDR1 and CDR2: GTSNPN and SVGIG (reference sequence). With 1 base clipped from V and 5 bases from J, the junction kept 10 bases outside the gene matches. The CDR3 length is 16 residues. CDR3 nucleotides: TGTGCCTGGAGTGGATGGGACAGGGGTGGTCCTTATGGCTACACCTTC. This sequence encodes CAWSGWDRGGPYGYTF.